The rows below give T cell receptor beta chains drawn from one sample of a study of CD8+ T cells in alopecia areata. The method was immunoSEQ multiplex PCR; TCRdb's version includes in-frame clones alone and lacks a portion of them. This repertoire shows a few hundred thousand clones, under 80% found once; its top ten account for more than 0.95%. The starting material was CD4+ T cells sorted from blood, obtained at week 0. All receptors derive from a human donor with alopecia areata. Both conserved end residues are part of each CDR3. The order of the fields is J gene, D gene, V gene, clone size, CDR3 protein, CDR3 DNA. D genes are given only for firm matches. Size tells how often a clone was seen (once, few, many) or the class of an expanded clone, and some rows leave it out.

>TRBJ1-5|TRBD1|TRBV10-3|-
CAISGGQGNQPQHF
TGTGCCATCAGTGGCGGACAGGGCAATCAGCCCCAGCATTTT
>TRBJ2-2|-|TRBV11-2|once
CASSSGYRLMANTGELFF
TGTGCCAGCAGTTCAGGATACCGTTTAATGGCGAACACCGGGGAGCTGTTTTTT
>TRBJ1-5|-|TRBV30|-
CAWSQGDYQPQHF
TGTGCCTGGAGTCAGGGAGATTATCAGCCCCAGCATTTT
>TRBJ2-2|-|TRBV29-1|-
CSVEDPNHRGELFF
TGCAGCGTTGAAGATCCGAATCACCGGGGGGAGCTGTTTTTT
>TRBJ2-7|TRBD1|TRBV11-2|-
CASSPGGTVSYEQYF
TGTGCCAGCAGCCCAGGTGGGACAGTGTCCTACGAGCAGTACTTC
>TRBJ2-3|TRBD2|TRBV27|-
CASSRPGLAGAYSTDTQYF
TGTGCCAGCAGCCGTCCGGGACTAGCGGGGGCCTATAGCACAGATACGCAGTATTTT
>TRBJ2-7|-|TRBV30|-
CAWSLPYEQYF
TGTGCCTGGAGTCTCCCGTACGAGCAGTACTTC
>TRBJ1-1|-|TRBV30|few
CAWTAYQVTEAFF
TGTGCCTGGACCGCCTATCAGGTCACTGAAGCTTTCTTT
>TRBJ2-7|-|TRBV4-3|-
CASSQAPQYEQYF
TGCGCCAGCAGCCAAGCTCCCCAGTACGAGCAGTACTTC
>TRBJ1-1|TRBD1|TRBV11-1|few
CASSPRPGGNTEAFF
TGTGCCAGCAGCCCTCGACCAGGGGGGAACACTGAAGCTTTCTTT
>TRBJ1-4|-|TRBV30|-
CAWSVLVNEKLFF
TGTGCCTGGAGTGTACTCGTTAATGAAAAACTGTTTTTT
>TRBJ1-5|-|TRBV2|-
CAWRTANQPQHF
TGTGCCTGGCGGACAGCCAATCAGCCCCAGCATTTT
>TRBJ1-6|TRBD1|TRBV7-9|-
CASSWGDRGNNSPLHF
TGTGCCAGCAGCTGGGGGGACAGGGGAAATAATTCACCCCTCCACTTT
>TRBJ2-1|TRBD2|TRBV6-6|-
CASSSPRLAEYNEQFF
TGTGCCAGCAGTTCTCCGCGACTAGCGGAATACAATGAGCAGTTCTTC
>TRBJ2-5|TRBD2|TRBV27|-
CASSLRPRGGETQYF
TGTGCCAGCAGTTTAAGGCCCCGCGGGGGAGAGACCCAGTACTTC
>TRBJ2-6|-|TRBV2|-
CASSELASGANVLTF
TGTGCCAGCAGTGAGTTGGCATCTGGGGCCAACGTCCTGACTTTC
>TRBJ1-2|-|TRBV7-2|-
CASSRDNYGYTF
TGTGCCAGCAGCAGGGATAACTATGGCTACACCTTC
>TRBJ1-1|-|TRBV30|-
CAWSVFNTEAFF
TGTGCCTGGAGTGTTTTTAACACTGAAGCTTTCTTT
>TRBJ2-5|TRBD2|TRBV2|-
CASEAGALQETQYF
TGTGCCAGCGAAGCGGGGGCCCTTCAAGAGACCCAGTACTTC
>TRBJ1-6|-|TRBV20-1|-
CSAGSPLHF
TGCAGTGCAGGTTCACCCCTCCACTTT
>TRBJ2-5|TRBD2|TRBV5-1|few
CASSLGPAGAKETQYF
TGCGCCAGCAGCTTGGGTCCAGCGGGGGCGAAAGAGACCCAGTACTTC
>TRBJ1-1|-|TRBV4-3|-
CASSQDSVRRTEAFF
TGCGCCAGCAGCCAAGATTCCGTTCGTCGCACTGAAGCTTTCTTT
>TRBJ2-2|-|TRBV2|-
CASSEGRARELFF
TGTGCCAGCAGTGAAGGTCGTGCCCGGGAGCTGTTTTTT
>TRBJ2-5|-|TRBV7-2|-
CASSPVMTGRETQYF
TGTGCCAGCAGCCCCGTAATGACAGGGAGGGAGACCCAGTACTTC
>TRBJ2-2|-|TRBV5-1|-
CASSLEGTGLARTGELFF
TGCGCCAGCAGCTTGGAGGGGACCGGGCTAGCGAGGACCGGGGAGCTGTTTTTT
>TRBJ2-7|TRBD1|TRBV13|few
CASSSRGRGYEQYF
TGTGCCAGCAGCTCGAGGGGGCGCGGATACGAGCAGTACTTC
>TRBJ2-6|-|TRBV13|-
CASSPSTGANVLTF
TGTGCCAGCAGCCCTAGTACTGGGGCCAACGTCCTGACTTTC
>TRBJ1-6|-|TRBV4-1|-
CASSLVTGTSLGPLHF
TGCGCCAGCAGCCTTGTGACCGGGACGTCCTTGGGACCCCTCCACTTT
>TRBJ2-1|TRBD1|TRBV27|-
CATGTGGYNEQFF
TGTGCCACGGGGACAGGGGGCTACAATGAGCAGTTCTTC
>TRBJ1-2|TRBD1|TRBV7-6|-
CASSSTGLGYGYTF
TGTGCCAGCAGCTCGACAGGGTTGGGCTATGGCTACACCTTC
>TRBJ2-5|TRBD1|TRBV2|-
CASRWTGGQETQYF
TGTGCCAGCAGATGGACAGGGGGCCAAGAGACCCAGTACTTC
>TRBJ1-1|-|TRBV5-6|-
CASSQDGSTEAFF
TGTGCCAGCAGTCAGGACGGGAGCACTGAAGCTTTCTTT
>TRBJ1-1|-|TRBV29-1|-
CSVLKVLNTEAFF
TGCAGCGTTCTAAAGGTTTTGAACACTGAAGCTTTCTTT
>TRBJ1-2|-|TRBV2|-
CASSERQAWGGYTF
TGTGCCAGCAGTGAAAGGCAGGCGTGGGGAGGCTACACCTTC
>TRBJ2-3|-|TRBV6-6|-
CASSSPDYTDTQYF
TGTGCCAGCAGTTCACCGGACTACACAGATACGCAGTATTTT
>TRBJ1-2|-|TRBV15|-
CATSRDQAPNYGYTF
TGTGCCACCAGCAGAGATCAAGCACCCAACTATGGCTACACCTTC
>TRBJ2-2|-|TRBV23-1|-
CASSQSNQKGRTGELFF
TGCGCCAGCAGTCAATCGAATCAGAAGGGACGCACCGGGGAGCTGTTTTTT
>TRBJ2-7|-|TRBV19|-
CASSESGPRYEQYF
TGTGCCAGTAGTGAATCGGGACCGAGATACGAGCAGTACTTC
>TRBJ1-6|TRBD1|TRBV25-1|-
CASTSEGGNSPLHF
TGTGCCAGCACCTCGGAAGGGGGCAATTCACCCCTCCACTTT
>TRBJ1-1|-|TRBV30|-
CAWGPGGQAFF
TGTGCCTGGGGACCCGGGGGACAAGCTTTCTTT
>TRBJ2-7|-|TRBV27|-
CASSLSYAQKQYF
TGTGCCAGCAGTTTATCGTATGCCCAAAAGCAGTACTTC
>TRBJ2-5|TRBD2|TRBV30|once
CAWSVLAEETQYF
TGTGCCTGGAGTGTACTAGCGGAAGAGACCCAGTACTTC
>TRBJ1-5|-|TRBV6-5|-
CASSHGTPEGKPQHF
TGTGCCAGCAGTCACGGGACACCTGAGGGGAAGCCCCAGCATTTT
>TRBJ2-1|TRBD2|TRBV18|-
CASSPTLAGDEQFF
TGTGCCAGCTCACCAACCCTAGCGGGCGATGAGCAGTTCTTC
>TRBJ1-1|-|TRBV5-6|-
CASSLGVITEAFF
TGTGCCAGCAGCTTGGGGGTTATAACTGAAGCTTTCTTT
>TRBJ1-6|-|TRBV9|-
CASSVGAVSSYNSPLHF
TGTGCCAGCAGCGTAGGGGCGGTGAGCTCCTATAATTCACCCCTCCACTTT
>TRBJ1-4|-|TRBV4-1|-
CASSQLVAGLNEKLFF
TGCGCCAGCAGCCAACTCGTAGCGGGGCTTAATGAAAAACTGTTTTTT
>TRBJ1-6|TRBD1|TRBV9|-
CASSTGQGSNSPLHF
TGTGCCAGCAGTACAGGACAGGGTTCTAATTCACCCCTCCACTTT
>TRBJ2-5|-|TRBV11-2|-
CASSWGETQYF
TGTGCCAGCAGCTGGGGGGAGACCCAGTACTTC
>TRBJ2-7|TRBD1|TRBV29-1|-
CSVGQGASYEQYF
TGCAGCGTCGGACAGGGTGCCTCCTACGAGCAGTACTTC
>TRBJ1-2|-|TRBV2|-
CASKVSDHGYTF
TGTGCCAGCAAAGTATCCGATCATGGCTACACCTTC
>TRBJ2-6|TRBD1|TRBV15|-
CATSTKDRERSGANVLTF
TGTGCCACCAGCACCAAGGACAGGGAACGCTCTGGGGCCAACGTCCTGACTTTC
>TRBJ2-6|-|TRBV9|-
CASSVLSESSGANVLTF
TGTGCCAGCAGCGTACTCTCTGAAAGCTCTGGGGCCAACGTCCTGACTTTC
>TRBJ2-7|-|TRBV5-1|once
CASSLGGQPYEQYF
TGCGCCAGCAGCTTAGGAGGGCAACCCTACGAGCAGTACTTC
>TRBJ1-1|-|TRBV7-9|-
CASSFSDTEAFF
TGTGCCAGCAGCTTTAGTGACACTGAAGCTTTCTTT
>TRBJ2-1|-|TRBV15|-
CATSRDRGGDEQFF
TGTGCCACCAGCAGAGATAGGGGAGGAGATGAGCAGTTCTTC
>TRBJ2-1|-|TRBV2|-
CATRQWAVDEQFF
TGTGCCACCAGACAATGGGCTGTCGATGAGCAGTTCTTC
>TRBJ2-6|-|TRBV6-5|-
CASSYGGSSGANVLTF
TGTGCCAGCAGTTACGGAGGAAGCTCTGGGGCCAACGTCCTGACTTTC
>TRBJ1-1|TRBD1|TRBV5-1|-
CASSLEGQGWYTEAFF
TGCGCCAGCAGCTTGGAGGGACAGGGATGGTACACTGAAGCTTTCTTT
>TRBJ1-1|-|TRBV9|few
CASSVGSGEGLEAFF
TGTGCCAGCAGCGTGGGTTCAGGGGAAGGGCTTGAAGCTTTCTTT